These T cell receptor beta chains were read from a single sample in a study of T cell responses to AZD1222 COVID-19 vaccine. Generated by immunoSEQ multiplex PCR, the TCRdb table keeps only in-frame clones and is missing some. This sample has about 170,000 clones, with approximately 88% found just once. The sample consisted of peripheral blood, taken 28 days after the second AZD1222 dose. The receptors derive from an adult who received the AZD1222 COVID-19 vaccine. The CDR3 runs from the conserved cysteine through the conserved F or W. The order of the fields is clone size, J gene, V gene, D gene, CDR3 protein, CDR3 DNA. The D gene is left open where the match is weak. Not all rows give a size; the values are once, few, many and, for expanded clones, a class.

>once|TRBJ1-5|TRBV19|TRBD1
CASRWTGGRNQPQHF
TGTGCCAGTAGGTGGACAGGGGGCCGCAATCAGCCCCAGCATTTT
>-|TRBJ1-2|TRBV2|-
CASLGGLSGYTF
TGTGCCAGCCTGGGAGGCCTAAGTGGCTACACCTTC
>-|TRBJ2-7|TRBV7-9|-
CASSLGGAGSLDEQYF
TGTGCCAGCAGCTTAGGCGGCGCTGGGTCGCTCGACGAGCAGTACTTC
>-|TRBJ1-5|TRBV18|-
CASSPGWNQPQHF
TGTGCCAGCTCACCAGGGTGGAATCAGCCCCAGCATTTT
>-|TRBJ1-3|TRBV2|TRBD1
CASRLGWTGANTIYF
TGTGCCAGCAGGTTGGGTTGGACAGGGGCGAACACCATATATTTT
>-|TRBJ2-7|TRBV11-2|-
CASSLLQGVDEQYF
TGTGCCAGCAGCTTATTACAGGGAGTCGACGAGCAGTACTTC
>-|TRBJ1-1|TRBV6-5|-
CASSFGPRPEAFF
TGTGCCAGCAGTTTTGGGCCCAGACCTGAAGCTTTCTTT
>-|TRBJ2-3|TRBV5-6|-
CATSPTGGYRGTDTQYF
TGTGCCACCTCCCCGACAGGCGGCTACCGGGGCACAGATACGCAGTATTTT
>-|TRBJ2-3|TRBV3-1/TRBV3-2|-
CASSQGMDTQYF
TGTGCCAGCAGCCAGGGGATGGATACGCAGTATTTT
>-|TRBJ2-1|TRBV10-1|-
CASSGGSNSYNEQFF
TGCGCCAGCAGTGGGGGCTCCAACTCCTACAATGAGCAGTTCTTC
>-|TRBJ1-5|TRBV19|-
CASTPSGQTRQPQHF
TGTGCCAGTACTCCCTCCGGCCAGACAAGACAGCCCCAGCATTTT
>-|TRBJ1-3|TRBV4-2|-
CASSQEQSGNTIYF
TGTGCCAGCAGCCAAGAACAGTCTGGAAACACCATATATTTT
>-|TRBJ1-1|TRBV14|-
CASSQAGLGAFF
TGTGCCAGCAGCCAGGCGGGACTCGGAGCTTTCTTT
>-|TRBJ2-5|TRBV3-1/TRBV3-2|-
CASSQEGDGWETQYF
TGTGCCAGCAGCCAAGAAGGGGACGGTTGGGAGACCCAGTACTTC
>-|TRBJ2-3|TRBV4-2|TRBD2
CASCPGTSDTDTQYF
TGTGCCAGTTGTCCAGGGACTAGCGACACAGATACGCAGTATTTT
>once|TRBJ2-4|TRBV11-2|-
CASRWAKNIQYF
TGTGCCAGCCGATGGGCCAAAAACATTCAGTACTTC
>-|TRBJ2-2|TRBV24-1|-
CATRAGGNGELFF
TGTGCCACCAGGGCAGGGGGGAACGGGGAGCTGTTTTTT
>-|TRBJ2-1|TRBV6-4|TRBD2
CASSLGLAGTNEQFF
TGTGCCAGCAGCCTGGGACTAGCGGGGACCAATGAGCAGTTCTTC
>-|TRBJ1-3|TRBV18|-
CASSPKGGDTIYF
TGTGCCAGCTCACCCAAGGGCGGAGACACCATATATTTT
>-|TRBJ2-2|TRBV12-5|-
CASGLGENGELFF
TGTGCTAGTGGTCTGGGGGAGAACGGGGAGCTGTTTTTT
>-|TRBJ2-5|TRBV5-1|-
CASSLAHRSEETQYF
TGCGCCAGCAGCTTGGCCCACCGATCCGAAGAGACCCAGTACTTC
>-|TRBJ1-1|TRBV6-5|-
CASQTAGQMNTEAFF
TGTGCCAGCCAAACTGCGGGGCAGATGAACACTGAAGCTTTCTTT
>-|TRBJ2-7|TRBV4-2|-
CASSQVLGFDEQYF
TGTGCCAGCAGCCAAGTACTTGGGTTCGACGAGCAGTACTTC
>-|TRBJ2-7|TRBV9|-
CASSPTVGVSYEQYF
TGTGCCAGCAGCCCCACGGTAGGAGTATCCTACGAGCAGTACTTC
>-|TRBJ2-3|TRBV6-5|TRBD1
CASRNRGFTDTQYF
TGTGCCAGCAGGAACAGGGGCTTCACAGATACGCAGTATTTT
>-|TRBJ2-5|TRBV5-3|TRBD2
CARSLGGVAGEQETQYF
TGTGCCAGAAGCTTGGGTGGGGTAGCGGGGGAACAAGAGACCCAGTACTTC
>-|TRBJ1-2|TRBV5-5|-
CASSLAIRGIYGYTF
TGTGCCAGCAGCTTGGCTATCCGAGGGATCTATGGCTACACCTTC
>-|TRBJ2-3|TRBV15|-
CATSRGPNGDTQYF
TGTGCCACCAGCAGAGGACCCAACGGGGATACGCAGTATTTT
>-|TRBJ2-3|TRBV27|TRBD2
CASSLAPPTSSPTDTQYF
TGTGCCAGCAGTCTAGCTCCCCCGACTAGCTCCCCTACGGATACGCAGTATTTT
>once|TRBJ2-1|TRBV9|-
CASSADSEQFF
TGTGCCAGCAGCGCAGACTCTGAGCAGTTCTTC
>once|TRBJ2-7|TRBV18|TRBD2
CASSPSGGLEQYF
TGTGCCAGCTCACCTAGCGGGGGGCTCGAGCAGTACTTC
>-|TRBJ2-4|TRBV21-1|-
CASSSQGASAKNIQYF
TGTGCCAGCTCGTCTCAGGGGGCTTCAGCCAAAAACATTCAGTACTTC
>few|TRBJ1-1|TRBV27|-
CASSYIYKGKNTEAFF
TGTGCCAGCAGCTACATTTATAAGGGAAAGAACACTGAAGCTTTCTTT
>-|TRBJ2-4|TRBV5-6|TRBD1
CASSLGTGIGNIQYF
TGTGCCAGCAGCTTGGGGACAGGAATAGGAAACATTCAGTACTTC
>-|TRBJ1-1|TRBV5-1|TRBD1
CASSTGQGLTEAFF
TGCGCCAGCAGCACCGGACAGGGCTTAACTGAAGCTTTCTTT
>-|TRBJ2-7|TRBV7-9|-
CASSPPARREQYF
TGTGCCAGCAGCCCCCCGGCGAGGCGCGAGCAGTACTTC
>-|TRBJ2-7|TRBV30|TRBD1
CAWNRTGYEQYF
TGTGCCTGGAATAGGACAGGGTACGAGCAGTACTTC
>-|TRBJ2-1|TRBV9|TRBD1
CASSVHQQGPSSYNEQFF
TGTGCCAGCAGCGTTCACCAACAGGGGCCTAGCTCCTACAATGAGCAGTTCTTC
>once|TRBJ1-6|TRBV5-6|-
CASSLRKGYNSPLHF
TGTGCCAGCAGCTTAAGGAAGGGGTATAATTCACCCCTCCACTTT
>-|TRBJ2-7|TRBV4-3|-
CASSQRSGPNYEQYF
TGCGCCAGCAGCCAAAGGTCCGGTCCCAACTACGAGCAGTACTTC
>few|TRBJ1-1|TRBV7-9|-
CASSLDPSGSTEAFF
TGTGCCAGCAGCTTAGACCCCTCAGGGTCCACTGAAGCTTTCTTT
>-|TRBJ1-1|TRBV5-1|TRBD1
CASSKDRVGNTEAFF
TGCGCCAGCAGCAAAGACAGGGTAGGGAACACTGAAGCTTTCTTT
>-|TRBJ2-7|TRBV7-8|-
CASSSGWGGYEQYF
TGTGCCAGCAGCTCTGGGTGGGGCGGATACGAGCAGTACTTC
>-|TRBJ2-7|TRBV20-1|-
CSASALPGGSYEQYF
TGCAGTGCTAGTGCGTTACCGGGTGGCTCCTACGAGCAGTACTTC
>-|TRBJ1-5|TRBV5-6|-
CASSSPDNGQPQHF
TGTGCCAGCAGCTCCCCGGACAACGGGCAGCCCCAGCATTTT
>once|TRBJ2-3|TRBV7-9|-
CASTQVLTSTDTQYF
TGTGCCAGCACACAGGTCCTAACTAGCACAGATACGCAGTATTTT